This TCR beta chain was profiled in a study of OX40 agonist ivuxolimab in advanced cancers. Study-wide context: Ivuxolimab was a fully human IgG2 agonistic monoclonal antibody targeting the costimulatory receptor OX40 (CD134). Intravenous ivuxolimab was administered to patients every 2 weeks at six dose levels: 0.01, 0.1, 0.3, 1.5, 3 and 10 mg/kg. Among the roughly 50 dose-escalation patients, 19 had hepatocellular carcinoma, 15 or so melanoma, 9 renal cell carcinoma and 9 head and neck cancer. The dose-escalation cohort was 82.7% male with a mean age of approximately 60 years, ranging from roughly 23 to 90. Prior anti-PD-1, anti-PD-L1 or anti-CTLA-4 therapy was permitted, and approximately 40% of dose-escalation patients had received checkpoint inhibitors. Three dose-escalation patients achieved partial responses, one with hepatocellular carcinoma and two with cutaneous melanoma. Peripheral TCRbeta sequencing was intended to test whether TCR sequence diversity was altered and clonal T-cell expansion was caused by ivuxolimab. The paper describes the monotherapy dose-escalation part (N ≈ 50 patients) of the phase I trial of ivuxolimab.

Concerning this clone itself: It has no known antigen specificity. No qualities accompany the bases; no much larger clone lies one base away.

Patients with autoimmune disease history or receiving systemic immunosuppression were excluded from the trial. Peripheral blood for TCR sequencing was drawn from every dose cohort at baseline, at cycle 4 day 1 and at cycle 7 day 1. The samples were taken from a phase I, first-in-human, multicenter, open-label dose-escalation trial of ivuxolimab. Adults with locally advanced or metastatic melanoma, renal cell carcinoma, hepatocellular carcinoma or head and neck squamous cell carcinoma were enrolled in the trial. CD4+ and CD8+ T cells were sorted separately from peripheral blood before TCR sequencing. The CDR3 holds 15 amino acids from the cysteine to the phenylalanine. This entry keeps only the CDR3 DNA: 45 bases, framed from base 1. Compared with germline, V lacks 0 bases and J lacks 2 bases; bases without a gene match: 3. The germline V gene gives CDR1 as SGHRS and CDR2 as YFSETQ. For sequencing of the TCRbeta CDR3 region, genomic DNA was extracted from the sorted cells. TCRbeta CDR3 regions were sequenced using the immunoSEQ Assay. Imported from immuneACCESS, the table was reduced by TCRdb to in-frame sequences with V and J called. These copies leave out some clones; in studies compared against another copy, an unresolved V gene accounts for under half, and the cause of the remainder is not known. Across this sample there are about 68,000 clones, with about 90% seen only once. Of the sample, just over 0.3% is held by the ten largest clones.

What the authors observed across the whole study: Low levels of normalized T-cell clonal expansion were also seen in some patients who did not respond. At doses of 0.1 to 3.0 mg/kg, clonal expansion of both CD4+ and CD8+ T cells in blood was seen between baseline and week 6. On average, CD8+ T cells showed more expanded clones than CD4+ T cells after ivuxolimab. Partial responders in the 0.1-3.0 mg/kg groups had among the lowest normalized peripheral clonal expansion, especially among CD8+ T cells. Which antigens the clonally expanded peripheral T cells were specific for was not determined.

Sequencing used CD4+ or CD8+ T cells sorted from blood, obtained in a trial of the OX40 agonist ivuxolimab. The sequence derives from an adult with an advanced solid tumor such as melanoma, head and neck, liver or kidney cancer. The rearrangement joined TRBV5-1 to TRBJ2-3; TRBD2 aligns with 7 central bases. In nucleotide form, the sequence is TGCGCCAGCAGCTTGGCGCTAGCGGACACAGATACGCAGTATTTT. Its product reads: CASSLALADTDTQYF.